This T cell receptor (beta chain) was recorded in a study of shared clonotypes between healthy human individuals. Over several immunoSEQ plates, each subset's genomic DNA was distributed in even portions. The data were produced by immunoSEQ multiplex PCR, yet TCRdb's version contains in-frame clones alone and is incomplete. The table records 850,000 to 1,200,000 clones, about three quarters of them present only once. Concerning this clone: Its specificity is unknown.

Germline V gene lookup returns CDR1 MDHEN and CDR2 SYDVKM. This CDR3 has 16 amino acids. Trimming stripped 9 bases from V and 2 bases from J, with 20 bases between. Study-wide findings and caveats: Despite large depth, sorted-subset datasets appeared incompletely sequenced.

The receptor comes from a young man in good health. The chain couples TRBV28 to TRBJ1-5, with no clear D. The sample consisted of memory CD4+ T cells sorted from blood. Subset indicated: CD45RA-negative fraction. The CDR3 loop reads CAREKRVPGRNQPQHF. For the CDR3, the DNA is TGTGCCAGGGAGAAAAGGGTTCCTGGACGCAATCAGCCCCAGCATTTT.